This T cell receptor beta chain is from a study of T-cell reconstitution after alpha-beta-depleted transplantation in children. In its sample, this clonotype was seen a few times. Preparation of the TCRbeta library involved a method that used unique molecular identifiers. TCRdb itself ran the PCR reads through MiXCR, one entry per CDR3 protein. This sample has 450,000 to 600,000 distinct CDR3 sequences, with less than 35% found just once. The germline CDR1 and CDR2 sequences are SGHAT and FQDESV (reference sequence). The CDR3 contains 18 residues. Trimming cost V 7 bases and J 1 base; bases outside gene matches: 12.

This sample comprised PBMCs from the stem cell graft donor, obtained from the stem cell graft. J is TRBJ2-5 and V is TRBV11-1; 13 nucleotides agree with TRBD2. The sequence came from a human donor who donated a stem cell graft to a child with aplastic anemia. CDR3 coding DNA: TGTGCCAGCACCTCCTCGCTTGGACTAGCGGGGGCCCAAGAGACCCAGTACTTC. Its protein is CASTSSLGLAGAQETQYF.